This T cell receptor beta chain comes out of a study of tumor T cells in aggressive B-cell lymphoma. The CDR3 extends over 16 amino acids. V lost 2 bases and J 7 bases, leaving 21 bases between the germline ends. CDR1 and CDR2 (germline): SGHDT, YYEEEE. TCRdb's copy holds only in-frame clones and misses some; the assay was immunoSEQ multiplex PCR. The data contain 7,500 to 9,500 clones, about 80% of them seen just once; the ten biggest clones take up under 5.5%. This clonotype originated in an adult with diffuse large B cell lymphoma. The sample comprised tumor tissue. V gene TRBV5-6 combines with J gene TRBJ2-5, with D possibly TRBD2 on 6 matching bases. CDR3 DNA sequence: TGTGCCAGCAGCTTCTCCCCGGGACTTTCTCTGCTGACCCAGTACTTC. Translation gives CASSFSPGLSLLTQYF.